The entry that follows covers one T cell receptor (beta chain) sequence. This entry comes from a study of tumor-infiltrating lymphocytes in oesophageal squamous cell carcinoma. Germline V gene sequence: CDR1 SNHLY, CDR2 FYNNEI. This CDR3 has 12 amino acids. Trimming took 3 bases from V and 3 from J, leaving 6 bases between them. One entry per CDR3 protein results from TCRdb running MiXCR on the PCR reads. The table shows 15,000 to 25,000 distinct CDR3 sequences, with roughly 43% occurring only once. The specimen sequenced was normal esophageal tissue next to the tumor. The chain joins TRBV2 to TRBJ2-7, with no clear D. The sequence was obtained from a male donor with esophageal squamous cell carcinoma. In DNA form, the CDR3 reads TGTGCCAGCAGTGAGCGGAACTACGAGCAGTACTTC. It encodes CASSERNYEQYF.